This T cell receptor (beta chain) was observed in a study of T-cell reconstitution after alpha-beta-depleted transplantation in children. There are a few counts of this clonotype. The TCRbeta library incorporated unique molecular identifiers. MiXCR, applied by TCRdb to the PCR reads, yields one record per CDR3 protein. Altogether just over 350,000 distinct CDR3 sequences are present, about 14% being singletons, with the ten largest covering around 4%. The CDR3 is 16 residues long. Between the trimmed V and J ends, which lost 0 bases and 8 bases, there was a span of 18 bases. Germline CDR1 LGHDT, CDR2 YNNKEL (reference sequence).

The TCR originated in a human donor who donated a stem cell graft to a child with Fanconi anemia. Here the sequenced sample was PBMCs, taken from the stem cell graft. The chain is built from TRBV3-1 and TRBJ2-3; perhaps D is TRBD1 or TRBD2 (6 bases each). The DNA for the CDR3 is TGTGCCAGCAGCCAAGATCCGGGGGCCCCGTCGAGTACGCAGTATTTT. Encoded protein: CASSQDPGAPSSTQYF.